Listed here are 12 T cell receptor beta chains from one sample, sequenced in a study of blood T cell repertoires in COVID-19 (dated by TCRdb to about 2020). The library came from the immunoSEQ multiplex PCR assay. This is the immuneACCESS table as TCRdb keeps it, with only in-frame sequences that have V and J called. A part of the clones is gone; compared with another copy, unresolved V genes explain less than half, and the rest is unexplained. This sample comprises about 64,000 clones, approximately 90% of them detected only once. The ten most abundant clones make up around 3.9% of the sample. Sequences were obtained from peripheral blood. The receptor source for this set is a man between 65 and 85 years old with acute or convalescent COVID-19.

The chain recombines TRBV6-1 with TRBJ1-1; D is uncertain. With 0 bases removed from V and 8 bases from J, the gap between germline ends came to 10 bases. This CDR3 is 13 amino acids long. Germline V gene sequence: CDR1 MNHNS, CDR2 SASEGT. CDR3 loop: CASSEAGREEAFF. CDR3 DNA: TGTGCCAGCAGTGAAGCAGGGCGGGAAGAAGCTTTCTTT.

V usage is TRBV11-2 and J usage is TRBJ2-7; 8 bases match TRBD2. Looked up from germline, CDR1 is SGHAT and CDR2 is FQNNGV. V shed 1 base and J 5 bases; nucleotides not matched to a gene: 7. This CDR3 spans 15 amino acids. CDR3 region: CASSLGGLESHEQYF. The CDR3 DNA reads as TGTGCCAGCAGCTTAGGGGGACTAGAGAGTCACGAGCAGTACTTC.

This clone was seen a single time. The rearrangement links TRBV6-5 to TRBJ1-2, with 9 bases lining up with TRBD1. CDR3 length: 15 residues. Germline loops: CDR1 MNHEY, CDR2 SVGAGI. With 6 bases clipped from V and 2 bases from J, the junction kept 7 bases outside the gene matches. The CDR3 spells CASSLGGTGNYGYTF. DNA for the CDR3: TGTGCCAGCAGCCTAGGGGGGACAGGGAACTATGGCTACACCTTC.

The chain is built from TRBV19 and TRBJ2-1; tentatively, D is TRBD2 (5 bases). CDR1 is LNHDA, CDR2 SQIVND, per germline (reference sequence). Trimming took 7 bases from V and 3 from J, leaving 13 bases between them. This CDR3 has 14 amino acids. CDR3 bases: TGTGCCAGTACGGCGGGCCCGGGCTACAATGAGCAGTTCTTC. Translation gives CASTAGPGYNEQFF.

The chain joins TRBV9 to TRBJ2-7, with 11 nucleotides matching TRBD1. This CDR3 comprises 14 residues. Germline values: CDR1 SGDLS, CDR2 YYNGEE. V lost 3 bases and J lost 7; bases outside the gene matches: 6. CDR3 DNA sequence: TGTGCCAGCAGCGGGACAGGGGGCACGGGTGAGCAGTACTTC. It encodes CASSGTGGTGEQYF.

The chain combines TRBV7-3 with TRBJ2-3, with 7 positions matching TRBD1. Germline V gene sequence: CDR1 SGHTA, CDR2 FQGTGA. CDR3 length: 15 amino acids. Trimming took 4 bases from V and 9 from J; bases not matched to a gene: 13. In DNA form, the CDR3 reads TGTGCCAGCAGCTCCTCCGGGACAGCCCGCGAAACGCAGTATTTT. This translates into CASSSSGTARETQYF.

This clone showed up just a few times. The chain couples TRBV5-1 to TRBJ1-6; TRBD1 matches 7 bases. The V gene's germline CDR1 is SGHRS and CDR2 YFSETQ. J was trimmed by 14 bases and V by 4 bases; bases with no gene match: 9. This CDR3 is built from 13 residues. The CDR3 sequence is CASSDGGQTTLHF. Written as DNA, the CDR3 is TGCGCCAGCAGCGATGGGGGACAGACCACCCTCCACTTT.

The chain joins TRBV7-9 to TRBJ1-3; the match to TRBD1 covers 8 bases. Trimming took 5 bases from V and 0 from J; bases not matched to a gene: 9. CDR3 size: 17 residues. From germline, CDR1 is SEHNR and CDR2 FQNEAQ (reference sequence). The CDR3 nucleotides are TGTGCCAGCAGCGACGGACAGGGAGGGGTCTCTGGAAACACCATATATTTT. Translated, it gives CASSDGQGGVSGNTIYF.

The chain joins TRBV2 to TRBJ1-4, with 7 nucleotides matching TRBD1. This CDR3 has 15 amino acids. The V and J ends lost 6 bases and 12 bases, in that order; junction bases with no gene match: 16. Germline lookup yields CDR1 SNHLY and CDR2 FYNNEI. This CDR3 reads CASRPGLGQLPQLFF. The CDR3 DNA sequence: TGTGCCAGCAGACCCGGGCTGGGACAGCTACCCCAACTGTTTTTT.

This chain uses TRBV19 with TRBJ1-2, with TRBD1 as a possible D gene (6 bases). The germline V gene has CDR1 LNHDA and CDR2 SQIVND (reference sequence). This CDR3 region has 15 residues. Trimming stripped 10 bases from V and 0 bases from J, with 18 bases between. Here the CDR3 reads CATSNFGQSNYGYTF. CDR3 coding DNA: TGTGCCACCAGTAATTTCGGACAGTCTAACTATGGCTACACCTTC.

This rearrangement joins TRBV3-1 (or the pseudogene TRBV3-2) to TRBJ2-5; TRBD2 matches 7 bases. CDR3 length equals 14 residues. Trimming cost V 2 bases and J 4 bases; bases outside gene matches: 4. Germline CDR1 reads LGHDT; CDR2 reads YNNKEL (reference sequence). This chain's CDR3 is CASSQFGGGETQYF. In DNA, the CDR3 is TGTGCCAGCAGCCAATTCGGCGGGGGAGAGACCCAGTACTTC.

This rearrangement joins TRBV14 to TRBJ2-7, with 9 bases fitting TRBD1. Germline CDR1 SGHDN, CDR2 FVKESK. J lost 4 bases, V lost 2 bases, and 9 bases had no gene match. The CDR3 extends over 16 amino acids. The CDR3 bases are TGTGCCAGCAGCCAATTGAACAGGGGGCAGCGGTACGAGCAGTACTTC. Translated: CASSQLNRGQRYEQYF.